This TCR beta chain stems from a study of blood T cells in healthy people across ages. There are 14 residues in the CDR3. CDR1 LGHNA and CDR2 YSLEER come from the germline V gene. Trimming took 1 base from V and 5 from J; bases not matched to a gene: 2. Using a J-beta primer mix together with a sample-barcoded 5' primer, a second PCR was run for roughly 7 to 12 cycles. A tag from a template-switch adaptor with 12 random nucleotides marked each cDNA molecule. TCRdb re-called the 5' RACE reads through MiXCR, storing one row per CDR3 protein. The repertoire consists of about 970,000 distinct CDR3 sequences, with approximately 50% occurring once and the leading ten covering 20% to 25%. In this sample, this clonotype turned up a few times.

The J gene is TRBJ1-2, the V gene TRBV4-3; 9 bases map to TRBD1. Sequenced input: blood. This clonotype was sampled from an older woman in good health. The CDR3 sequence: CASSQGQGGYGYTF. In DNA form, the CDR3 reads TGCGCCAGCAGCCAAGGACAGGGGGGGTATGGCTACACCTTC.